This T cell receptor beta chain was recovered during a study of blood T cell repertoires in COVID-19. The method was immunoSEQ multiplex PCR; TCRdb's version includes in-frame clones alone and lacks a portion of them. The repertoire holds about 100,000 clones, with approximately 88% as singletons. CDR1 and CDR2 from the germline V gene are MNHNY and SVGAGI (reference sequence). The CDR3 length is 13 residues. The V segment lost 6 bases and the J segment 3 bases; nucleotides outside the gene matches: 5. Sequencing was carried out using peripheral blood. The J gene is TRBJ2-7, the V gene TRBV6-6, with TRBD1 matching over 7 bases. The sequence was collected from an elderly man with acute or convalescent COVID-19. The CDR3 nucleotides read TGTGCCAGCAGCGGACAGGAGCTCTACGAGCAGTACTTC. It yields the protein CASSGQELYEQYF.